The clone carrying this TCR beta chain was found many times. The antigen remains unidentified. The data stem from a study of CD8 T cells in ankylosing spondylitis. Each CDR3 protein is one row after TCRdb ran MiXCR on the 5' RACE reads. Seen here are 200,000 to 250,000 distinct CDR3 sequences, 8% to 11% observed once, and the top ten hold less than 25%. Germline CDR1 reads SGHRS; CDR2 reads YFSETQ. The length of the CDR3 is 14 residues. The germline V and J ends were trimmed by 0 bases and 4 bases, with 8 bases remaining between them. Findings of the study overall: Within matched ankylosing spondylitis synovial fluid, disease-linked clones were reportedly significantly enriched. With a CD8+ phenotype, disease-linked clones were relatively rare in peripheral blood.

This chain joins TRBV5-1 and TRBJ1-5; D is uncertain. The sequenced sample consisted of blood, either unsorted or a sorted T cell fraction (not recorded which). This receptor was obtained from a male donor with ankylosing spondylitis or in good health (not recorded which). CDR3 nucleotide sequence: TGCGCCAGCAGCTTGGTAGGCGAGAATCAGCCCCAGCATTTT. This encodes CASSLVGENQPQHF.